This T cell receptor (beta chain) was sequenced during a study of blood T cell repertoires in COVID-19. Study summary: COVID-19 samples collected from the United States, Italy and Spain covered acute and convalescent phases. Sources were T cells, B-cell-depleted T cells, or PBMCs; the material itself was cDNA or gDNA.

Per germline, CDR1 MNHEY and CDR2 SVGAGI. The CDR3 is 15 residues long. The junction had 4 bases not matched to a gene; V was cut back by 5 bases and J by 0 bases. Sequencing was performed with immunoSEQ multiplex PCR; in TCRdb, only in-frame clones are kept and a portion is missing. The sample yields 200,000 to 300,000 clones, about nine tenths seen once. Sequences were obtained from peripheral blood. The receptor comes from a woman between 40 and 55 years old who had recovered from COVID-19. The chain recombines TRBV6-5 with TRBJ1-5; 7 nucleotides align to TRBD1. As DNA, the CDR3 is TGTGCCAGCAGTAGACAGGGACATAGCAATCAGCCCCAGCATTTT. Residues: CASSRQGHSNQPQHF.